This T cell receptor beta chain is from a study of shared T cell receptors in the human thymus. The sample holds one count of this clone. Losses at the gene ends were 4 bases for V and 5 bases for J; bases not matched to a gene: 8. The CDR3 runs 15 residues. Germline assignment: CDR1 MNHEY and CDR2 SMNVEV (reference sequence). Produced via immunoSEQ multiplex PCR; TCRdb's table is partial and in-frame only. The sample lists some 660,000 clones, approximately 87% occurring once. The same sample was also studied in work on human thymus T cells. As that report states: A high degree of thymic repertoire overlap among unrelated individuals was reported in related research.

This chain links TRBV27 with TRBJ2-7; 10 nucleotides agree with TRBD1. The clonotype comes from a boy under three years old with a congenital heart defect. Sequences were obtained from thymocytes. CDR3 loop: CASSSLGQGSHEQYF. Here the CDR3 DNA reads TGTGCCAGCAGTTCTTTGGGACAGGGGTCCCACGAGCAGTACTTC.